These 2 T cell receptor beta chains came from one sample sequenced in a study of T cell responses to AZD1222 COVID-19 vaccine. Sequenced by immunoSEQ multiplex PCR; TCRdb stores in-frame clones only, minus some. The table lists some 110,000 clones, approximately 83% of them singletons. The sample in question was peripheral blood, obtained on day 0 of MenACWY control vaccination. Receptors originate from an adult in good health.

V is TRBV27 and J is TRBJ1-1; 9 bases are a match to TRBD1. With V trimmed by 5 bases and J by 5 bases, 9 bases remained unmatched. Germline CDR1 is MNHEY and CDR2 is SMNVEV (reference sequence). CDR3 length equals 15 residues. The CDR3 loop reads CASSPSLDRGTEAFF. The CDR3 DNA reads TGTGCCAGCAGTCCCTCCTTAGACAGGGGGACTGAAGCTTTCTTT.

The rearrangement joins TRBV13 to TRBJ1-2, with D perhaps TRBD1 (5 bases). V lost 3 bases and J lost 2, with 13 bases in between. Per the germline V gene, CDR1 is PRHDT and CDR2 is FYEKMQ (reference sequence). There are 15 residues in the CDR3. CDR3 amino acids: CASSLMRDGNYGYTF. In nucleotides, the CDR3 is TGTGCCAGCAGCTTGATGAGGGACGGGAACTATGGCTACACCTTC.